Described below is a single T cell receptor (beta chain) sequence and its context. Only a few counts were recorded for this clonotype. Its antigen is currently not known. The sample holds no much larger clone one base away, and base qualities are not on file. Sequencer: Illumina MiSeq. TCRdb trimmed the raw reads at Q25, called clones with MiXCR and kept productive beta chains. Every entry covers one CDR3 protein and lists the most common genes and DNA from its rows. This sample gives about 71,000 distinct CDR3 sequences in total; less than 25% of them show up just once. The ten most abundant clones make up 8% to 9% of the sample. These data come from a study of type 1 regulatory T cells (dated by TCRdb to the early 2020s). In the study overall: An in vitro protocol by which a Tr1-enriched, alloantigen-specific CD4 T cell product named T-allo10 was generated was characterized in the study. T-allo10 was being tested clinically in patients with hematological malignancies who were undergoing allogeneic hematopoietic stem cell transplantation. The full study reports these points: Compared with non-Tr1 cells, Tr1 cells had a narrower TCR repertoire, and the study took this difference to reflect clonal expansion driven by alloantigen.

The cysteine opens and the phenylalanine closes a CDR3 of 17 amino acids. Only the CDR3 DNA is retained, 51 bases long and in frame from the first base. Trimming leaves V shorter by 0 bases and J shorter by 2 bases, with the junction holding 6 bases beyond the gene matches. The germline V gene specifies SGDLS as CDR1 and YYNGEE as CDR2. This sequence originates from a human donor in good health. Sequenced input: cultured type 1 regulatory T (Tr1) cells, either the whole culture or a sorted fraction (not recorded which). The sample's cell subset or site label is to be understood as: type 1 regulatory T cells sorted from the T-allo10 product. The sequence joins TRBV9 to TRBJ2-5; 11 of the junction bases match TRBD2. Here the CDR3 is given as CASSVGASGRLQETQYF. In nucleotides, the sequence is TGTGCCAGCAGCGTAGGAGCTAGCGGGAGGTTGCAAGAGACCCAGTACTTC. The variable domain in full, with residues beyond the CDR3 obtained from the reference TRBV9 and TRBJ2-5 genes, is DSGVTQTPKHLITATGQRVTLRCSPRSGDLSVYWYQQSLDQGLQFLIQYYNGEERAKGNILERFSAQQFPDLHSELNLSSLELGDSALYFCASSVGASGRLQETQYFGPGTRLLVL.